This T cell receptor beta chain was observed in a study of blood T cell repertoires in COVID-19. Study information: Samples taken during acute and convalescent COVID-19 were collected in the United States, Italy and Spain.

Trimming removed 4 bases from V and 10 bases from J; junction bases left unmatched: 13. Germline lookup yields CDR1 LGHDT and CDR2 YNNKEL (reference sequence). This CDR3 has 15 amino acids. Authors' analysis steps: Amplification of reference gene primers provided the estimated nucleated cell counts. This table comes from immunoSEQ multiplex PCR, and its TCRdb copy is limited to in-frame clones, with some not included. V, J and clone size were drawn from that table, and D and trimming were deduced from the DNA. This sample yields 250,000 to 300,000 clones, of which 75% to 85% are seen a single time; around 5.5% belongs to the top ten.

The chain uses TRBV3-1 (or the pseudogene TRBV3-2) and TRBJ2-1; 7 nucleotides align to TRBD2. The receptor's source is a man aged 50-59 years with active or convalescent COVID-19. The sample was peripheral blood. The CDR3 spells CASSRLRLADTEQFF. CDR3 nucleotide sequence: TGTGCCAGCAGCCGACTTAGGCTAGCGGATACGGAGCAGTTCTTC.